The 20 T cell receptor beta chains below all came from one sample that was sequenced in a study of shared clonotypes between healthy human individuals. Cells designated naive CD8 were CD45RO-negative and were positively selected for CCR7, with terminally differentiated effector memory CD45RA+ cells excluded. Assay used: immunoSEQ multiplex PCR; TCRdb lists only in-frame clones, some missing. The data show approximately 590,000 clones, just under 97% seen once. Sequencing used naive CD8+ T cells sorted from blood. The origin of the receptors is a woman younger than 45 in good health.

This chain connects TRBV28 to TRBJ1-2, with a weak D call TRBD1 (5 bases). V lost 1 base and J lost 0, with 9 bases in between. Looked up from germline, CDR1 is MDHEN and CDR2 is SYDVKM. The CDR3 is 15 amino acids. The CDR3, as DNA: TGTGCCAGCAGTTTATTCCTCAGGGCTAACTATGGCTACACCTTC. Translating gives CASSLFLRANYGYTF.

This clone appeared a single time. The J gene is TRBJ2-7, the V gene TRBV4-1; 11 nucleotides line up with TRBD2. Germline V gene data show CDR1 as MGHRA and CDR2 as YSYEKL. The J segment lost 3 bases and the V segment lost 4 bases, leaving 5 bases of the junction unmatched. The CDR3 is 15 residues long. The CDR3 region has the DNA TGCGCCAGCAGCCTCGGGACTAGCGGAGTCTACGAGCAGTACTTC. Translating it yields CASSLGTSGVYEQYF.

The chain recombines TRBV6-5 with TRBJ2-1; TRBD1 agrees at 10 bases. Per germline, CDR1 MNHEY and CDR2 SVGAGI. CDR3 length: 15 amino acids. Losses at the gene ends were 1 base for V and 7 bases for J; bases not matched to a gene: 4. The CDR3 region is CASSYFGQGENEQFF. CDR3 nucleotides: TGTGCCAGCAGTTACTTCGGACAGGGGGAAAATGAGCAGTTCTTC.

The CDR3 protein is CASSPRGGYAHEQYF. CDR3 coding DNA: TGTGCCAGCAGCCCCCGGGGGGGGTACGCTCACGAGCAGTACTTC. This rearrangement joins TRBV9 to TRBJ2-7, with 8 nucleotides matching TRBD2. The germline CDR1 and CDR2 sequences are SGDLS and YYNGEE. The CDR3 totals 15 residues. Unmatched junction bases numbered 11, after V lost 4 bases and J lost 5 bases.

The V call is TRBV28, the J call TRBJ2-2, with TRBD2 matching over 9 bases. The CDR3 extends over 15 amino acids. Germline V gives CDR1 MDHEN, CDR2 SYDVKM. V gave up 7 bases and J gave up 1 base; unmatched junction bases: 4. The chain's CDR3 is CASNPTSGNTGELFF. CDR3 bases: TGTGCCAGCAACCCGACTAGCGGGAACACCGGGGAGCTGTTTTTT.

The chain carries TRBV27 and TRBJ2-1; 9 bases match TRBD2. Per the germline V gene, CDR1 is MNHEY and CDR2 is SMNVEV (reference sequence). The CDR3 runs 16 residues. With V trimmed by 6 bases and J by 7 bases, 13 bases remained unmatched. CDR3 in amino acids: CASSSSLAGVRNEQFF. The DNA of the CDR3 is TGTGCCAGCAGCTCCTCCTTAGCGGGAGTACGGAATGAGCAGTTCTTC.

This clone was counted once. This chain uses TRBV7-9 with TRBJ2-7, with 8 bases that match TRBD2. CDR1 and CDR2 (germline): SEHNR, FQNEAQ (reference sequence). Trimming took 2 bases from V and 5 from J; bases not matched to a gene: 2. The CDR3 contains 13 residues. CDR3 in DNA: TGTGCCAGCAGCTTACCCGGGGGGGACGAGCAGTACTTC. This encodes CASSLPGGDEQYF.

The V gene is TRBV5-1, the J gene TRBJ2-5; the D call may be TRBD1 or TRBD2 (5 bases each). The CDR3 is 15 residues long. Trimming removed 1 base at V and 2 bases at J, with 12 bases between. Germline V gene lookup returns CDR1 SGHRS and CDR2 YFSETQ. CDR3: CASSLFIWGQETQYF. In nucleotides, the CDR3 is TGCGCCAGCAGCTTGTTTATCTGGGGGCAAGAGACCCAGTACTTC.

The chain recombines TRBV5-1 with TRBJ1-1, with 7 bases matching TRBD1. Germline CDR1 is SGHRS and CDR2 is YFSETQ. CDR3 size: 15 residues. With V trimmed by 5 bases and J by 6 bases, 13 bases remained unmatched. The chain's CDR3 is CASRYLAGGRPEAFF. The CDR3 DNA reads TGCGCCAGCAGATACCTAGCAGGGGGTCGCCCTGAAGCTTTCTTT.

The CDR3 here is CASSEARQLNTIYF. The CDR3 coding sequence is TGTGCCAGCAGTGAAGCCCGACAATTAAACACCATATATTTT. The chain carries TRBV6-1 and TRBJ1-3, with D unclear. V shed 0 bases and J shed 6 bases, with 9 bases lying between them. This CDR3 is built from 14 residues. CDR1 is MNHNS, CDR2 SASEGT, per germline.

This chain uses TRBV4-1 with TRBJ2-1, with 13 nucleotides matching TRBD2. V lost 3 bases and J lost 7; bases outside the gene matches: 6. There are 16 residues in the CDR3. Germline CDR1 is MGHRA and CDR2 is YSYEKL. CDR3 in DNA: TGCGCCAGCAGCCATCCGGGACTAGCGGGACGGAATGAGCAGTTCTTC. It encodes CASSHPGLAGRNEQFF.

V is TRBV6-5 and J is TRBJ2-5; the D gene is possibly TRBD1 (6 bases). Germline V gene sequence: CDR1 MNHEY, CDR2 SVGAGI. V was trimmed by 7 bases and J by 2 bases, leaving 17 bases between them. The CDR3 covers 15 residues. Here the CDR3 DNA reads TGTGCCAGCACCGAAGGACAGAGTCGACAAGAGACCCAGTACTTC. Protein: CASTEGQSRQETQYF.

This rearrangement joins TRBV29-1 to TRBJ2-3; D ambiguous. The CDR3 sequence is 17 residues long. From germline, CDR1 is SQVTM and CDR2 ANQGSEA. Between the trimmed V and J ends, which lost 3 bases and 0 bases, there was a span of 19 bases. The CDR3 reads CSVDSSISASSTDTQYF. In DNA, the CDR3 is TGCAGCGTTGACAGCTCTATATCAGCGTCTAGCACAGATACGCAGTATTTT.

This clone was counted only a few times. V gene TRBV6-5 combines with J gene TRBJ1-1, with D unclear. The CDR3 is 16 residues long. The V end was cut by 0 bases, the J end by 0 bases, with 11 bases between. Germline loops: CDR1 MNHEY, CDR2 SVGAGI. The CDR3 nucleotides are TGTGCCAGCAGTTACTCGAGCCTGGCAATGAACACTGAAGCTTTCTTT. It codes for CASSYSSLAMNTEAFF.

V and J are TRBV6-1 and TRBJ2-3, with D possibly being TRBD1 (5 bases). The CDR3 consists of 17 residues. Germline CDR1 reads MNHNS; CDR2 reads SASEGT. V lost 1 base and J lost 2, with 16 bases in between. CDR3 sequence (DNA): TGTGCCAGCAGTGAAGTGTGGGGCGTCTCATCCACAGATACGCAGTATTTT. Amino acid sequence: CASSEVWGVSSTDTQYF.

The chain recombines TRBV23-1 with TRBJ1-3; 7 bases fit TRBD1. TRBV23-1 is an open reading frame, and its role is uncertain. The CDR3 covers 15 residues. V trimming: 3 bases; J trimming: 6 bases; junction bases outside the gene matches: 8. The CDR3 DNA sequence: TGCGCCAGCAGTCAGTCAGGGGGGGGTCAAAACACCATATATTTT. It specifies CASSQSGGGQNTIYF.

The chain carries TRBV5-1 and TRBJ1-1, with D possibly being TRBD1 (6 bases). This CDR3 region has 14 residues. CDR1 and CDR2 from the germline V gene are SGHRS and YFSETQ. V lost 5 bases and J lost 5, with 16 bases in between. CDR3 sequence reads: CASRTDRKRTEAFF. The DNA of the CDR3 is TGCGCCAGCAGGACCGACAGGAAAAGGACTGAAGCTTTCTTT.

The rearrangement uses TRBV11-2 and TRBJ1-5, with 8 positions matching TRBD1. V lost 4 bases, J lost 6 bases, and 8 bases stayed unmatched. The CDR3 contains 15 residues. Germline V lookup: CDR1 SGHAT, CDR2 FQNNGV. This chain's CDR3 is CASSSDRGFGQPQHF. DNA for the CDR3: TGTGCCAGCAGCTCCGACAGGGGTTTCGGTCAGCCCCAGCATTTT.

A word on this clone: Other DNA sequences within the sample encode an identical CDR3. This sequence joins TRBV9 and TRBJ2-7; D gene unclear. CDR1 and CDR2 (germline): SGDLS, YYNGEE. CDR3 length: 12 residues. V lost 7 bases, J lost 0 bases, and 8 bases lay in between. The CDR3 protein is CASGGDSYEQYF. CDR3 DNA sequence: TGTGCCAGCGGTGGCGACTCCTACGAGCAGTACTTC.

Regarding this clone: Other nucleotide sequences from this sample produce the same CDR3. This CDR3 is CATSRDRTGNQPQHF. The CDR3 DNA follows: TGTGCCACCAGCAGAGATAGGACAGGCAATCAGCCCCAGCATTTT. The V call is TRBV15, the J call TRBJ1-5, with D perhaps matching TRBD1 (6 bases). CDR1 is LNHNV, CDR2 YYDKDF, per germline (reference sequence). The CDR3 covers 15 residues. The V and J ends lost 0 bases and 2 bases respectively, with 8 bases between them. Supplemented by reference TRBV15 and TRBJ1-5, the full variable domain reads DAMVIQNPRYQVTQFGKPVTLSCSQTLNHNVMYWYQQKSSQAPKLLFHYYDKDFNNEADTPDNFQSRRPNTSFCFLDIRSPGLGDTAMYLCATSRDRTGNQPQHFGDGTRLSIL.